A single sample gave rise to the 15 T cell receptor beta chains below, sequenced in a study of identifying expanded T cells in peripheral blood. Generated by immunoSEQ multiplex PCR, the TCRdb table keeps only in-frame clones and is missing some. Of about 100,000 clones listed, over 80% are singletons. The sequenced sample was blood. These receptors were taken from a person aged 18 to 70 in good health.

The chain recombines TRBV19 with TRBJ1-4; 8 bases fit TRBD1. The J segment lost 8 bases and the V segment lost 4 bases, leaving 9 bases of the junction unmatched. The V gene's germline CDR1 is LNHDA and CDR2 SQIVND (reference sequence). This CDR3 spans 15 amino acids. This chain's CDR3 is CASSTGTGGNEKLFF. In DNA form, the CDR3 reads TGTGCCAGTAGTACCGGGACAGGTGGAAACGAAAAACTGTTTTTT.

This clone was counted between two and nine times. The chain is built from TRBV2 and TRBJ2-7, with 8 bases lining up with TRBD2. Germline CDR1 SNHLY, CDR2 FYNNEI. After removal of 8 bases from V and 5 bases from J, the junction contained 8 bases not matched to a gene. The CDR3 has 13 residues. For the CDR3, the DNA is TGTGCCAGCGGCTCGGGAGGGAGGAACGAGCAGTACTTC. Translated: CASGSGGRNEQYF.

The rearrangement uses TRBV2 and TRBJ2-1; TRBD1 might be the D (6 bases). CDR3 length equals 16 residues. The V end was cut by 6 bases, the J end by 1 base, with 16 bases between. Per germline, CDR1 SNHLY and CDR2 FYNNEI. CDR3 sequence: CASRVQPTGSYNEQFF. The CDR3 bases are TGTGCCAGCAGAGTTCAACCGACAGGATCCTACAATGAGCAGTTCTTC.

The genes are TRBV30 and TRBJ1-1; a possible D gene is TRBD1 (5 bases). The CDR3 consists of 15 residues. Germline V gene data show CDR1 as GTSNPN and CDR2 as SVGIG (reference sequence). V was cut by 1 base and J by 4 bases, with 16 bases left in between. The CDR3 is CAWSEQQTGGTEAFF. The CDR3, as DNA: TGTGCCTGGAGTGAACAACAAACTGGGGGCACTGAAGCTTTCTTT.

This clone was recorded a few times. The V call is TRBV27, the J call TRBJ1-1; 7 bases match TRBD1. V shed 3 bases and J 0 bases; nucleotides not matched to a gene: 4. This CDR3 region has 15 residues. The germline V gene encodes CDR1 MNHEY and CDR2 SMNVEV (reference sequence). Here the CDR3 DNA reads TGTGCCAGCAGTTTGACAGGGAGGGTGAACACTGAAGCTTTCTTT. Encoded protein: CASSLTGRVNTEAFF.

The chain employs TRBV5-4 and TRBJ1-4, with 9 bases that match TRBD1. Germline CDR1 and CDR2: SGHNT and YYREEE (reference sequence). The CDR3 has 15 amino acids. V trimming: 4 bases; J trimming: 7 bases; junction bases outside the gene matches: 8. CDR3 sequence: CASSANRGQSEKLFF. The DNA of the CDR3 is TGTGCCAGCAGCGCCAACAGGGGGCAGAGTGAAAAACTGTTTTTT.

V and J are TRBV6-5 and TRBJ1-2; tentatively, D is TRBD1 (5 bases). The germline V gene has CDR1 MNHEY and CDR2 SVGAGI. The V end lost 5 bases, the J end lost 6 bases, and 16 bases lay between the germline ends. CDR3 length: 14 residues. CDR3 bases: TGTGCCAGCAGTCCCCGGGCCGAGGGGCATGGCTACACCTTC. It yields the protein CASSPRAEGHGYTF.

The chain couples TRBV5-1 to TRBJ1-2; D is uncertain. The germline V gene has CDR1 SGHRS and CDR2 YFSETQ. Trimming left V 4 bases short and J 2 bases short, with 12 bases between. The CDR3 loop spans 14 amino acids. CDR3 bases: TGCGCCAGCAGCCCGTCCGACTCCAACTATGGCTACACCTTC. It translates to CASSPSDSNYGYTF.

The V and J genes are TRBV11-2 and TRBJ2-3, with 9 bases aligning to TRBD1. The germline V gene encodes CDR1 SGHAT and CDR2 FQNNGV. The CDR3 has 17 amino acids. V trimming: 1 base; J trimming: 5 bases; junction bases outside the gene matches: 10. The CDR3 sequence: CASSLVEGTGLGDTQYF. For the CDR3, the DNA is TGTGCCAGCAGCTTAGTAGAGGGGACAGGGTTGGGAGATACGCAGTATTTT.

The J gene is TRBJ2-1, the V gene TRBV19, with D unclear. The CDR3 length is 13 residues. The V gene's germline CDR1 is LNHDA and CDR2 SQIVND (reference sequence). Trimming stripped 4 bases from V and 2 bases from J, with 6 bases between. CDR3 protein: CASSSGTYNEQFF. DNA for the CDR3: TGTGCCAGTAGTAGCGGCACCTACAATGAGCAGTTCTTC.

V usage is TRBV5-1 and J usage is TRBJ1-2; no definite D call. The CDR3 is 13 amino acids. Trimming took off 0 bases at V and 6 bases at J, with 9 bases between the two ends. Per the germline V gene, CDR1 is SGHRS and CDR2 is YFSETQ. The CDR3 coding sequence is TGCGCCAGCAGCTTGGATCCTAGGGATGGCTACACCTTC. Translation gives CASSLDPRDGYTF.

This clone was seen a handful of times. This chain joins TRBV30 and TRBJ1-2, with D maybe TRBD1 (5 bases). Deletions cut 8 bases from V and 5 bases from J, with 18 bases between. The CDR3 loop spans 13 amino acids. Per the germline V gene, CDR1 is GTSNPN and CDR2 is SVGIG (reference sequence). The CDR3 spells CAQSPTALYGYTF. The DNA for the CDR3 is TGTGCCCAAAGTCCGACAGCCTTATATGGCTACACCTTC.

V and J are TRBV2 and TRBJ1-1, with D possibly matching TRBD1 (6 bases). V dropped 4 bases and J dropped 8 bases, with 17 bases sitting between them. The CDR3 is 14 amino acids. CDR1 and CDR2 (germline): SNHLY, FYNNEI. Here the CDR3 DNA reads TGTGCCAGCAGTGCTTATATTAACGGACAGGAAGCTTTCTTT. Residues: CASSAYINGQEAFF.

This clone has only one observation. The chain combines TRBV4-3 with TRBJ2-3; D remains unclear. This CDR3 spans 15 amino acids. Trimming took 0 bases from V and 0 from J, leaving 7 bases between them. Per the germline V gene, CDR1 is LGHNA and CDR2 is YSLEER. CDR3 in amino acids: CASSQEGDSTDTQYF. The CDR3 region has the DNA TGCGCCAGCAGCCAAGAGGGTGACAGCACAGATACGCAGTATTTT.

This chain connects TRBV18 to TRBJ1-2; no reliable D call. Trimming took off 3 bases at V and 4 bases at J, with 9 bases between the two ends. The CDR3 runs 13 residues. Germline V lookup: CDR1 KGHSH, CDR2 LQKENI. The CDR3 DNA sequence: TGTGCCAGCTCACCCCCGGCCTTCTATGGCTACACCTTC. Protein: CASSPPAFYGYTF.